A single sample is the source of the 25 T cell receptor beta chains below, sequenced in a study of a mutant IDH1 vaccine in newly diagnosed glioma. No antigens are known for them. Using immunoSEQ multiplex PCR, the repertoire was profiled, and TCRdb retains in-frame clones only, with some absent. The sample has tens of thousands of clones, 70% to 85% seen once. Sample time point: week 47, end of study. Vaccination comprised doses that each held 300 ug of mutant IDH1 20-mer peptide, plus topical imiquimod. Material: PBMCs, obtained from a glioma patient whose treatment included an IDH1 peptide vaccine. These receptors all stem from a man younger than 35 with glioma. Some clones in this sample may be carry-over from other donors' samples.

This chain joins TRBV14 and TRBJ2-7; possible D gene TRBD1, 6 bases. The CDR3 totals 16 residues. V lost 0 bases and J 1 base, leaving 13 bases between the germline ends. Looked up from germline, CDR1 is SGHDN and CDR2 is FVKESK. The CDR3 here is CASSQDGPGDSYEQYF. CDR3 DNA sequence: TGTGCCAGCAGCCAAGATGGGCCAGGGGATTCCTACGAGCAGTACTTC. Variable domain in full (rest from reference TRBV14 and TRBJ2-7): EAGVTQFPSHSVIEKGQTVTLRCDPISGHDNLYWYRRVMGKEIKFLLHFVKESKQDESGMPNNRFLAERTGGTYSTLKVQPAELEDSGVYFCASSQDGPGDSYEQYFGPGTRLTVT.

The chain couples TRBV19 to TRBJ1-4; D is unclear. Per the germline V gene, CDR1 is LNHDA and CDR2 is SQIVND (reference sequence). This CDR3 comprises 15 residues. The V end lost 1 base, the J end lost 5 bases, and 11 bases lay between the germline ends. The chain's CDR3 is CASSIAGTLNEKLFF. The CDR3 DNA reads TGTGCCAGTAGTATAGCGGGAACATTGAATGAAAAACTGTTTTTT.

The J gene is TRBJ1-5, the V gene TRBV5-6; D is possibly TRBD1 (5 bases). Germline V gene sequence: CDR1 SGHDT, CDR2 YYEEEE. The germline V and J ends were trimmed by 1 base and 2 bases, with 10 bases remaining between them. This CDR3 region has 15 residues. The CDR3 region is CASSLRGWGNQPQHF. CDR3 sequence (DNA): TGTGCCAGCAGCTTGAGGGGATGGGGCAATCAGCCCCAGCATTTT.

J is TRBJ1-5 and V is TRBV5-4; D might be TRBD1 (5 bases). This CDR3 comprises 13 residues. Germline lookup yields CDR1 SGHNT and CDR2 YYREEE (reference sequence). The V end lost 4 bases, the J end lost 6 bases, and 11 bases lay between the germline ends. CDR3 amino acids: CASSRDSGQPQHF. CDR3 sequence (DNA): TGTGCCAGCAGCCGCGACAGTGGTCAGCCCCAGCATTTT.

CDR3 amino acids: CAWSRVPGPVNTEAFF. The CDR3 bases are TGTGCCTGGAGTAGAGTACCGGGTCCCGTGAACACTGAAGCTTTCTTT. This chain links TRBV30 with TRBJ1-1, with D hard to call. The CDR3 covers 16 residues. V was trimmed by 2 bases and J by 0 bases, leaving 16 bases between them. The germline V gene has CDR1 GTSNPN and CDR2 SVGIG (reference sequence). The variable domain in full, with the rest retrieved from reference TRBV30 and TRBJ1-1, is SQTIHQWPATLVQPVGSPLSLECTVEGTSNPNLYWYRQAAGRGLQLLFYSVGIGQISSEVPQNLSASRPQDRQFILSSKKLLLSDSGFYLCAWSRVPGPVNTEAFFGQGTRLTVV.

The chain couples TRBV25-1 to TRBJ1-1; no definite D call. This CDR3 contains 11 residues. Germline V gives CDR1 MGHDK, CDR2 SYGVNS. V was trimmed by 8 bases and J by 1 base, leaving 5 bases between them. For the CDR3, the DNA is TGTGCCAGCCGACCGAACACTGAAGCTTTCTTT. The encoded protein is CASRPNTEAFF.

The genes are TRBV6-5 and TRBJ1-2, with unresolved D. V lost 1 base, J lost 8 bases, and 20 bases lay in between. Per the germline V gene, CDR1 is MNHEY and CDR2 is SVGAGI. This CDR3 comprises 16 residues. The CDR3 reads CASSYYSGWGLHGYTF. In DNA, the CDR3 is TGTGCCAGCAGTTACTATTCGGGGTGGGGATTGCACGGCTACACCTTC.

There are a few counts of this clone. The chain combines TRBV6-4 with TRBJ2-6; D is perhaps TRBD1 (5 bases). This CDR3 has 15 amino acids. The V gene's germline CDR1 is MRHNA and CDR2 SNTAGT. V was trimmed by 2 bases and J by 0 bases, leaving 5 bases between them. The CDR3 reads CASSDRGSGANVLTF. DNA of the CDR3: TGTGCCAGCAGTGACAGGGGCTCTGGGGCCAACGTCCTGACTTTC.

Here the CDR3 reads CASSERDEKLFF. CDR3 coding DNA: TGTGCCAGCAGTGAGAGGGATGAAAAACTGTTTTTT. This chain joins TRBV2 and TRBJ1-4, with D unresolved. This CDR3 is 12 amino acids long. V lost 3 bases to trimming and J lost 6 bases, with 5 bases between them. Looked up from germline, CDR1 is SNHLY and CDR2 is FYNNEI.

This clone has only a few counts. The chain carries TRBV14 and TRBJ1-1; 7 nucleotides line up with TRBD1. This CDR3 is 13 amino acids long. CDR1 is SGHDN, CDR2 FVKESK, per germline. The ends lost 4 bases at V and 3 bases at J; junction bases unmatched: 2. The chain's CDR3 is CASSPTGDTEAFF. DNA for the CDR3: TGTGCCAGCAGCCCAACAGGGGACACTGAAGCTTTCTTT. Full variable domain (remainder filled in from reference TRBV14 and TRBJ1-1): EAGVTQFPSHSVIEKGQTVTLRCDPISGHDNLYWYRRVMGKEIKFLLHFVKESKQDESGMPNNRFLAERTGGTYSTLKVQPAELEDSGVYFCASSPTGDTEAFFGQGTRLTVV.

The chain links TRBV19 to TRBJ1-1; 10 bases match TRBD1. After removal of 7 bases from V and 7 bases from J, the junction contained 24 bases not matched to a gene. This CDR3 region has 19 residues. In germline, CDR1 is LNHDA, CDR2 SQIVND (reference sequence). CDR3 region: CASIGTGERRELSEGEAFF. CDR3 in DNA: TGTGCCAGTATTGGGACAGGGGAGAGACGTGAGTTGTCTGAGGGTGAAGCTTTCTTT.

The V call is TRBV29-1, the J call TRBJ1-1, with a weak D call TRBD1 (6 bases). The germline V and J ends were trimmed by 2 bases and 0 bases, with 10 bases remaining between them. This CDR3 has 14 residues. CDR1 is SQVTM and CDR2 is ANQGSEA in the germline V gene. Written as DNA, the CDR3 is TGCAGCGTTGAAAAGAGGACAGTGAACACTGAAGCTTTCTTT. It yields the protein CSVEKRTVNTEAFF.

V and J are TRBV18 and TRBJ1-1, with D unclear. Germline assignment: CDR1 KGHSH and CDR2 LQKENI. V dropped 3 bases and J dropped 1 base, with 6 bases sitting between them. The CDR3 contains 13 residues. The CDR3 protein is CASSPGRNTEAFF. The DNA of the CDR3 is TGTGCCAGCTCACCGGGCAGGAACACTGAAGCTTTCTTT.

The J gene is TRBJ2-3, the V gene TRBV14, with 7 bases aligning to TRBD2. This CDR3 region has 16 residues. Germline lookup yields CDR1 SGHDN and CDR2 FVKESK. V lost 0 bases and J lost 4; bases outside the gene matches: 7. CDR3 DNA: TGTGCCAGCAGCCAAGATCAATTTGGGGGGGCAGATACGCAGTATTTT. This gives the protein CASSQDQFGGADTQYF.

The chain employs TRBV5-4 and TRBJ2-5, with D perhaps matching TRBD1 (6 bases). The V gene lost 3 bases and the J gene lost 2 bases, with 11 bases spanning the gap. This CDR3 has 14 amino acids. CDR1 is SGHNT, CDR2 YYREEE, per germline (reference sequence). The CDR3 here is CASSWIGQQETQYF. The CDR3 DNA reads TGTGCCAGCAGCTGGATTGGACAGCAAGAGACCCAGTACTTC. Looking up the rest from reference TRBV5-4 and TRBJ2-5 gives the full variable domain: ETGVTQSPTHLIKTRGQQVTLRCSSQSGHNTVSWYQQALGQGPQFIFQYYREEENGRGNFPPRFSGLQFPNYSSELNVNALELDDSALYLCASSWIGQQETQYFGPGTRLLVL.

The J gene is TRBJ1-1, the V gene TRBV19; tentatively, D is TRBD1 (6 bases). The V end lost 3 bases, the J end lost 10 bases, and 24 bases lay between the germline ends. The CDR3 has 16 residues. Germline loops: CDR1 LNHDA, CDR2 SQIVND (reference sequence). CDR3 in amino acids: CASSILSGGRQGGAFF. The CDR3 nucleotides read TGTGCCAGTAGTATTTTGTCTGGGGGGCGTCAAGGGGGAGCTTTCTTT.

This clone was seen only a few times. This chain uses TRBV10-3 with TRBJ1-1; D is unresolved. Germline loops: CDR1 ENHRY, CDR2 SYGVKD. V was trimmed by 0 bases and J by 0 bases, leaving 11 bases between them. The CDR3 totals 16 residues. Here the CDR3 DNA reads TGTGCCATCAGTGAGTCCGAGCCCTCCGTGAACACTGAAGCTTTCTTT. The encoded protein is CAISESEPSVNTEAFF.

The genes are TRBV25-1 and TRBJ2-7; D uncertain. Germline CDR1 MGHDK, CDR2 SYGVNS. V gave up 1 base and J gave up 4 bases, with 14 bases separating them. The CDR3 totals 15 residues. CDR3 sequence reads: CASSEWKGGTYEQYF. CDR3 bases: TGTGCCAGCAGTGAATGGAAAGGCGGAACGTACGAGCAGTACTTC.

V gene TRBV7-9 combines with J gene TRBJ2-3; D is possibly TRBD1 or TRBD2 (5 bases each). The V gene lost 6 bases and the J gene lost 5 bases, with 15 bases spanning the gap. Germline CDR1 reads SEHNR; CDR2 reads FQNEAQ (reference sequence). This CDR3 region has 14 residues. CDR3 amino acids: CASSSEGRLDTQYF. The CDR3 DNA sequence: TGTGCCAGCAGTTCCGAGGGGCGGCTAGATACGCAGTATTTT.

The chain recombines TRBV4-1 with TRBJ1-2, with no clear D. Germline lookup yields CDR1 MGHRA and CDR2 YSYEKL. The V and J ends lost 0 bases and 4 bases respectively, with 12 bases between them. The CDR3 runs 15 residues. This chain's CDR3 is CASSQDTGVRYGYTF. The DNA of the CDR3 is TGCGCCAGCAGCCAAGATACCGGGGTCCGCTATGGCTACACCTTC.

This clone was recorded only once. The CDR3 DNA is TGTGCCAGTAGTAAATCCGCACCGAACACTGAAGCTTTCTTT. This translates into CASSKSAPNTEAFF. The chain has TRBV19 and TRBJ1-1; D gene unclear. Trimming shortened V by 4 bases and J by 1 base, and 10 bases separated the two germline ends. The length of the CDR3 is 14 residues. CDR1 LNHDA and CDR2 SQIVND come from the germline V gene (reference sequence).

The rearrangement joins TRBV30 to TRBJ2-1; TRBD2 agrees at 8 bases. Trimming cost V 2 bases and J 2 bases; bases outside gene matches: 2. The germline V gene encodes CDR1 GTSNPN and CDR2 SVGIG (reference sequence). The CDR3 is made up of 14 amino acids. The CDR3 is CAWSRSGTYNEQFF. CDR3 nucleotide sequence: TGTGCCTGGAGTCGTAGCGGGACCTACAATGAGCAGTTCTTC.

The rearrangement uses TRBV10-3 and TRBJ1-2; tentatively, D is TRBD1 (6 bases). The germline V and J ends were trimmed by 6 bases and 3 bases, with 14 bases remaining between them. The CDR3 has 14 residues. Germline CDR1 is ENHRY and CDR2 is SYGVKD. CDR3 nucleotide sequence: TGTGCCATCAGCACAGGGATCGGGGACTATGGCTACACCTTC. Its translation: CAISTGIGDYGYTF.

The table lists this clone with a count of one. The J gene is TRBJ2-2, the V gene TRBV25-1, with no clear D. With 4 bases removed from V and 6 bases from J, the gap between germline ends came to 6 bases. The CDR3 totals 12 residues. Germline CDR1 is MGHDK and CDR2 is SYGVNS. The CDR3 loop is CASSVTPGELFF. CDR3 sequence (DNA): TGTGCCAGCAGTGTTACCCCCGGGGAGCTGTTTTTT.

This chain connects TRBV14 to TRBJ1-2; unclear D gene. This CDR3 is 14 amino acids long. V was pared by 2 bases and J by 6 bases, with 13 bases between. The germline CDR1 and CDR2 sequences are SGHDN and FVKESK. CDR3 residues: CASSQSRGGHGYTF. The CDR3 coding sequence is TGTGCCAGCAGCCAAAGCCGAGGCGGGCATGGCTACACCTTC.